This T cell receptor beta chain was obtained from a study of siplizumab effects on memory and regulatory T cells. Clones were read by immunoSEQ multiplex PCR, and TCRdb kept only the in-frame ones, dropping some. This sample has approximately 120,000 clones; 92% occur once, and the top ten carry 0.6% to 0.8%. The germline V and J ends were trimmed by 3 bases and 6 bases, with 13 bases remaining between them. From germline, CDR1 is SGHRS and CDR2 YFSETQ. The CDR3 extends over 13 amino acids. The sequenced sample consisted of Tregs sorted from blood. This chain joins TRBV5-1 and TRBJ2-7; D is perhaps TRBD1 or TRBD2 (6 bases each). The receptor was isolated from a human donor in good health. This chain's CDR3 is CASSSGGLAEQYF. CDR3 DNA: TGCGCCAGCAGCTCCGGGGGCCTTGCCGAGCAGTACTTC.